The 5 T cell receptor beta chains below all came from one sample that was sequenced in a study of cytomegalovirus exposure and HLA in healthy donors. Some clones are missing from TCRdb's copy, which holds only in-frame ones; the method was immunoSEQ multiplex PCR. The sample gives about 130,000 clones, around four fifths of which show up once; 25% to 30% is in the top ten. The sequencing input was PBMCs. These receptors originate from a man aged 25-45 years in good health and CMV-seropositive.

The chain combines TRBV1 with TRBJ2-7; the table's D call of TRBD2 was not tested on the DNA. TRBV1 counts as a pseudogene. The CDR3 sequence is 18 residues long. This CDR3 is CTSSQDTTSGRGPYEQYF. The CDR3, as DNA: TGCACCAGCAGCCAAGATACCACTAGCGGGAGGGGCCCCTACGAGCAGTACTTC.

The CDR3 reads CASSPRTGAPYNEQFF. The CDR3 DNA sequence: TGTGCCAGCTCACCACGGACAGGGGCCCCCTACAATGAGCAGTTCTTC. The chain couples TRBV18 to TRBJ2-1, with 9 bases aligning to TRBD1. With 1 base clipped from V and 2 bases from J, the junction kept 3 bases outside the gene matches. Per the germline V gene, CDR1 is KGHSH and CDR2 is LQKENI. This CDR3 region has 16 residues.

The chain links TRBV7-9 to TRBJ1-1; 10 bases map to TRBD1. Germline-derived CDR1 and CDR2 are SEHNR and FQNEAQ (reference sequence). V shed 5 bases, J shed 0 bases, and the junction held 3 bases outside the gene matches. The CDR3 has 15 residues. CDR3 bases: TGTGCCAGCAGCACAGGACAGGGGGTGAACACTGAAGCTTTCTTT. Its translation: CASSTGQGVNTEAFF. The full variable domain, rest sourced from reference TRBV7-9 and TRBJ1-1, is DTGVSQNPRHKITKRGQNVTFRCDPISEHNRLYWYRQTLGQGPEFLTYFQNEAQLEKSRLLSDRFSAERPKGSFSTLEIQRTEQGDSAMYLCASSTGQGVNTEAFFGQGTRLTVV.

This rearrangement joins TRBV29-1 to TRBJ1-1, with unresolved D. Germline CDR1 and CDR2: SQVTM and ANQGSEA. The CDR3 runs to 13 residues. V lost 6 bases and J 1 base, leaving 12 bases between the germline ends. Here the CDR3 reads CSVGHTTNTEAFF. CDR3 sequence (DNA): TGCAGCGTCGGTCACACTACGAACACTGAAGCTTTCTTT.

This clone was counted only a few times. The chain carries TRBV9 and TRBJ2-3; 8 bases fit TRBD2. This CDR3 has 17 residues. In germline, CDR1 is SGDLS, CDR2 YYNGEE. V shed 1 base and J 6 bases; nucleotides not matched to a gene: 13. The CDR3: CASSVRGGSGVGDTQYF. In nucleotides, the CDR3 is TGTGCCAGCAGCGTAAGAGGGGGTAGCGGGGTTGGGGATACGCAGTATTTT.